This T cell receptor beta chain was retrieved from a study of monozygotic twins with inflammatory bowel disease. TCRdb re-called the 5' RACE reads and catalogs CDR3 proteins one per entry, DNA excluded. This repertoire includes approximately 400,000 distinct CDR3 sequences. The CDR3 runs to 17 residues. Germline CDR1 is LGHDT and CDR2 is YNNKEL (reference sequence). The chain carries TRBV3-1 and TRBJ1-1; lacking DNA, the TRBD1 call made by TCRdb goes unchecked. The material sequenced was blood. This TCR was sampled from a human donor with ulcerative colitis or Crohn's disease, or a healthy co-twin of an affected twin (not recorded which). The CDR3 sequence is CASSQTTQGQLNTEAFF.